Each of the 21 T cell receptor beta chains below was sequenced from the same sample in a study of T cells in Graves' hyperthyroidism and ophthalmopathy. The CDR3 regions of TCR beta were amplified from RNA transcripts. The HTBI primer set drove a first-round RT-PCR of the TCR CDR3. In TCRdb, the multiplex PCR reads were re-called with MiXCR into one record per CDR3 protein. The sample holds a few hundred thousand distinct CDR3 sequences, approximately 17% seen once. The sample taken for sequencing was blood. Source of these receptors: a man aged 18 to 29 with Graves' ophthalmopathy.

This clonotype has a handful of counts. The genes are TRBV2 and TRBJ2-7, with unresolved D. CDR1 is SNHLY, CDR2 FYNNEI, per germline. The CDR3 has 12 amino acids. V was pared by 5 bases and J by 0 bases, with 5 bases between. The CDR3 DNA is TGTGCCAGCAGTACAAGCTCCTACGAGCAGTACTTC. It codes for CASSTSSYEQYF.

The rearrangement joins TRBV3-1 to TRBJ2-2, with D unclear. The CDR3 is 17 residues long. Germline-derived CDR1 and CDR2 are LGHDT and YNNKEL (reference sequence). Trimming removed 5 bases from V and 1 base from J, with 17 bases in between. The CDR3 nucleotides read TGTGCCAGCAGCAATAGAAATTCCCCCCGGAACACCGGGGAGCTGTTTTTT. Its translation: CASSNRNSPRNTGELFF.

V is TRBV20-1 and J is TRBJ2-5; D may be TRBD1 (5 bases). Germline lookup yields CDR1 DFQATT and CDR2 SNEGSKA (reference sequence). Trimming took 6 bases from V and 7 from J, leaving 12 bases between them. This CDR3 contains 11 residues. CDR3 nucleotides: TGCAGTGCCGCAGGGATGGGGACCCAGTACTTC. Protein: CSAAGMGTQYF.

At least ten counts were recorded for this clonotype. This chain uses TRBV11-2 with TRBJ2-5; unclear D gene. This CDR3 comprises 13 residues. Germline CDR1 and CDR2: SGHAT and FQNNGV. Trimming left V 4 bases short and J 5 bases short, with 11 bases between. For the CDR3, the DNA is TGTGCCAGCAGCTCAGGCCTGGACGAGACCCAGTACTTC. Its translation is CASSSGLDETQYF.

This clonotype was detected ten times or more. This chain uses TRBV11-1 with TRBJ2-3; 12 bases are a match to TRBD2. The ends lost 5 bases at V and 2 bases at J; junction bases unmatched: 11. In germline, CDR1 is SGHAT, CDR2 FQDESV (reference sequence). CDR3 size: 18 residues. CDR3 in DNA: TGTGCCAGCAGCCGCGCTAGCGGGGGGGCCGCCTCCACAGATACGCAGTATTTT. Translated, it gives CASSRASGGAASTDTQYF.

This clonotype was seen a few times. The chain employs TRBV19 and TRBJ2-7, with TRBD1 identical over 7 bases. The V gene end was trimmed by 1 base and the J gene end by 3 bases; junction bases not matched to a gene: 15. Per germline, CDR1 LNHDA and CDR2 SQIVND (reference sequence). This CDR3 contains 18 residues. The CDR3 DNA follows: TGTGCCAGTAGTATAGGAGGTTTTGCACAGGGGACCCACTACGAGCAGTACTTC. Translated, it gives CASSIGGFAQGTHYEQYF.

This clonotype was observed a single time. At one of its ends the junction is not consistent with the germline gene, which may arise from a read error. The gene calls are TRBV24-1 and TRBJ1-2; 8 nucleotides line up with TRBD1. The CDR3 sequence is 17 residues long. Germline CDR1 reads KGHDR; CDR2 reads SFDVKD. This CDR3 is CATSDSWGTGGDYRYTF. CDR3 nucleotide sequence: TGTGCCACCAGTGATTCTTGGGGTACAGGGGGGGACTATCGCTACACCTTC.

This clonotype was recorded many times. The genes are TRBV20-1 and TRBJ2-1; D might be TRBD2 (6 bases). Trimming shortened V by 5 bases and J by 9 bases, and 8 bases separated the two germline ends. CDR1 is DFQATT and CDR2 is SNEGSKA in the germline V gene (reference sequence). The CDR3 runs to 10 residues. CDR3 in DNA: TGCAGTGCTCGGGACTTTGAGCAGTTCTTC. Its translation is CSARDFEQFF.

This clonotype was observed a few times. The CDR3 loop is CASSKLRYLLDTGELFF. The CDR3 coding sequence is TGTGCCAGCAGCAAACTCCGGTACCTCTTGGACACCGGGGAGCTGTTTTTT. V and J are TRBV3-1 and TRBJ2-2; D is unclear. This CDR3 comprises 17 residues. CDR1 LGHDT and CDR2 YNNKEL come from the germline V gene (reference sequence). Deletions cut 5 bases from V and 3 bases from J, with 19 bases between.

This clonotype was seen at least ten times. DNA for the CDR3: TGTGCCTCCTTTCGGGACACTGAAGCTTTCTTT. It is translated as CASFRDTEAFF. This chain joins TRBV2 and TRBJ1-1, with unresolved D. The CDR3 sequence is 11 residues long. Germline V CDR1 and CDR2: SNHLY, FYNNEI. V lost 11 bases, J lost 3 bases, and 10 bases lay in between.

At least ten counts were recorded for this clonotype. DNA of the CDR3: TGCAGTGCTGAGGACGGAATCAATCAGCCCCAGCATTTT. This translates into CSAEDGINQPQHF. The chain uses TRBV20-1 and TRBJ1-5; D gene ambiguous. The CDR3 loop spans 13 amino acids. The ends were cut back, 5 bases at V and 3 bases at J, with 11 bases in the middle. Germline assignment: CDR1 DFQATT and CDR2 SNEGSKA (reference sequence).

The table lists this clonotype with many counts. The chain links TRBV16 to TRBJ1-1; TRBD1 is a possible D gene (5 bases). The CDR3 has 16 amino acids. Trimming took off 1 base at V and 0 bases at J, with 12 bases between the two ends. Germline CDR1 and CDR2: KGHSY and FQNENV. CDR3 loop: CASSQLTRQMNTEAFF. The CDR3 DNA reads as TGTGCCAGCAGCCAATTAACGAGACAGATGAACACTGAAGCTTTCTTT.

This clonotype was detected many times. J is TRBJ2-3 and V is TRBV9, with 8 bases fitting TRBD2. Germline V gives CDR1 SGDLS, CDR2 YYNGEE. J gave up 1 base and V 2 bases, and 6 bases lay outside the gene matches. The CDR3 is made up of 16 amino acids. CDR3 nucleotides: TGTGCCAGCAGCGTGGCCGGGACTAGAGGCACAGATACGCAGTATTTT. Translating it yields CASSVAGTRGTDTQYF.

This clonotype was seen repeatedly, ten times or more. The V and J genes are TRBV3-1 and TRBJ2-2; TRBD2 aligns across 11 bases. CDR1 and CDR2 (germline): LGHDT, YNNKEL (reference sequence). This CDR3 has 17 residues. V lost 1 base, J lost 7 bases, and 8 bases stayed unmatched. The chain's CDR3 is CASSQGLAGTGIGELFF. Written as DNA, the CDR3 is TGTGCCAGCAGCCAAGGACTAGCGGGGACCGGCATCGGGGAGCTGTTTTTT.

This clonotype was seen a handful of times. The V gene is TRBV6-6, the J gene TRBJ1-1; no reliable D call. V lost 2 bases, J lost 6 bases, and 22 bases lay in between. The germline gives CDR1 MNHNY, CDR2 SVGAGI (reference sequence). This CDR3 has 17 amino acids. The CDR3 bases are TGTGCCAGCAGTTACCTCCCTCATGAAAAGGAGTACTCTGAAGCTTTCTTT. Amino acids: CASSYLPHEKEYSEAFF.

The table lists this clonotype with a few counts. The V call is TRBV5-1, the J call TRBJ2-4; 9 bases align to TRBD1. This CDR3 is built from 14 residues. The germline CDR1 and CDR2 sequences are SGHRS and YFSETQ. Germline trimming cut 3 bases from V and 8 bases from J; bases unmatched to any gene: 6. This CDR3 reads CASSSDRGSDIQYF. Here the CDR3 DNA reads TGCGCCAGCAGCTCGGACAGGGGTAGTGACATTCAGTACTTC.

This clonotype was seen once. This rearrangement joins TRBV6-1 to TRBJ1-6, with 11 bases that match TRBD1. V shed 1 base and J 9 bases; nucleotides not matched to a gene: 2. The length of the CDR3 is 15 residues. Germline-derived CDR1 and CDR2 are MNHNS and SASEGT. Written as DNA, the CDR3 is TGTGCCAGCAGTGAAGGGGGACAGGGGGGTTCACCCCTCCACTTT. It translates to CASSEGGQGGSPLHF.

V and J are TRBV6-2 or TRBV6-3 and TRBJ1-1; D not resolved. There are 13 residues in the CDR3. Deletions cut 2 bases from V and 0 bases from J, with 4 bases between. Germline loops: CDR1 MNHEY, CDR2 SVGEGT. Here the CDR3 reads CASSYTLNTEAFF. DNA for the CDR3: TGTGCCAGCAGTTACACCTTGAACACTGAAGCTTTCTTT.

CDR3 sequence reads: CASSFPVYGAGETQYF. In DNA, the CDR3 is TGTGCCAGCAGCTTTCCCGTGTATGGAGCGGGGGAGACCCAGTACTTC. The chain links TRBV7-8 to TRBJ2-5; 7 bases line up with TRBD2. Germline CDR1 SGHVS, CDR2 FQNEAQ. The V gene end was trimmed by 3 bases and the J gene end by 5 bases; junction bases not matched to a gene: 12. The CDR3 sequence is 16 residues long.

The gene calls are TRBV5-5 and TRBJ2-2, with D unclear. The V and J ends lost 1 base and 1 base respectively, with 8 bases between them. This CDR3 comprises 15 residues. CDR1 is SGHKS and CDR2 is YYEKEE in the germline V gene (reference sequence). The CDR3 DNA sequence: TGTGCCAGCAGCTTGTTGGAACTGAACACCGGGGAGCTGTTTTTT. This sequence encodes CASSLLELNTGELFF.

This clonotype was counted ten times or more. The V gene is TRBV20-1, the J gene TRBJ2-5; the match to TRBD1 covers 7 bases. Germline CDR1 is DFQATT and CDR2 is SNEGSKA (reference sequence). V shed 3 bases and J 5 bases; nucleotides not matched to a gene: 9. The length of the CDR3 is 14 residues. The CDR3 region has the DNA TGCAGTGCTAGCACAGGGGCCGGAGCCGAGACCCAGTACTTC. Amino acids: CSASTGAGAETQYF.